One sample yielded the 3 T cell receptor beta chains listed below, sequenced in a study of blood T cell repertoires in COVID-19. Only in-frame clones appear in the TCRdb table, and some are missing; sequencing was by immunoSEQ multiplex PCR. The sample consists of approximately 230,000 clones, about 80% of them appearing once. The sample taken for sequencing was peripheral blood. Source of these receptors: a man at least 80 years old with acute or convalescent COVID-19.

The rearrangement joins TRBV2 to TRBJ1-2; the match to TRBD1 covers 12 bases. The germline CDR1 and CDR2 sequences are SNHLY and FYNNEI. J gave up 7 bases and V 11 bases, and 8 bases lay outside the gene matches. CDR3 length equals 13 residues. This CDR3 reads CAGPGQGAPGYTF. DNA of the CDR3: TGTGCCGGTCCGGGACAGGGGGCGCCTGGCTACACCTTC.

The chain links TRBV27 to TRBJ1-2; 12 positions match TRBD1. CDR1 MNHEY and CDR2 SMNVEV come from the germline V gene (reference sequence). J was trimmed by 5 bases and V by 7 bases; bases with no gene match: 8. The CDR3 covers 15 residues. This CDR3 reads CASKGDRGRGYGYTF. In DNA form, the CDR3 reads TGTGCCAGCAAGGGGGACAGGGGGCGCGGGTATGGCTACACCTTC.

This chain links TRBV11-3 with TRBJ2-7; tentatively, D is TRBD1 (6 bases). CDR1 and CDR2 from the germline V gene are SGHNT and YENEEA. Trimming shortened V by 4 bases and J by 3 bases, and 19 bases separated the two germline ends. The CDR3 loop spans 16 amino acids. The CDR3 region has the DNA TGTGCCAGCAGCTACGTAGGAACAGGGACAAGCTACGAGCAGTACTTC. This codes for CASSYVGTGTSYEQYF.